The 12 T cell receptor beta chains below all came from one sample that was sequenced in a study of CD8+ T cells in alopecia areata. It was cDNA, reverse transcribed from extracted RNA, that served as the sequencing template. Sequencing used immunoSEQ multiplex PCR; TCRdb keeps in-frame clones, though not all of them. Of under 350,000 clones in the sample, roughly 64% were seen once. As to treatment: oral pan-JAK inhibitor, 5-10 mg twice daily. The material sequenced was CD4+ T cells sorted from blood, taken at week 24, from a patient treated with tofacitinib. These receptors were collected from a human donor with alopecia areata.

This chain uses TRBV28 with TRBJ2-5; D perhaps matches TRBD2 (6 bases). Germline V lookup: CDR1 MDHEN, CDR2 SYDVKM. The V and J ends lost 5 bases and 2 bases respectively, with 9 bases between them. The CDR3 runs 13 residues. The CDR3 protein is CASSGSGQETQYF. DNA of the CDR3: TGTGCCAGCAGTGGTAGCGGACAAGAGACCCAGTACTTC.

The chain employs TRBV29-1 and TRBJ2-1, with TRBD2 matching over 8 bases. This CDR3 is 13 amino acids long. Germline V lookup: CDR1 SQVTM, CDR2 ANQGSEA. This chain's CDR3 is CTSGGRSYNEQFF. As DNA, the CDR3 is TGCACCTCGGGGGGGAGGTCCTACAATGAGCAGTTCTTC.

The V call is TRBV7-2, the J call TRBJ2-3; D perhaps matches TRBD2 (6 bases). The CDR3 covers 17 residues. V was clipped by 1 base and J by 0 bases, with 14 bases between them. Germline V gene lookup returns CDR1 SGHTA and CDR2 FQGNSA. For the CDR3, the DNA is TGTGCCAGCAGCTTAGTGAAAGGCGGGGTGAGCACAGATACGCAGTATTTT. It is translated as CASSLVKGGVSTDTQYF. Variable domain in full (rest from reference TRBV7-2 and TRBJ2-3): GAGVSQSPSNKVTEKGKDVELRCDPISGHTALYWYRQSLGQGLEFLIYFQGNSAPDKSGLPSDRFSAERTGGSVSTLTIQRTQQEDSAVYLCASSLVKGGVSTDTQYFGPGTRLTVL.

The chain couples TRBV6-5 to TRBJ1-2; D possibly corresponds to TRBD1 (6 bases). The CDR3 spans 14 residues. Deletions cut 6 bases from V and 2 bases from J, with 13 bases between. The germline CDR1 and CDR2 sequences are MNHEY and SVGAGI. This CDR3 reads CASRATGTNYGYTF. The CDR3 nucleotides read TGTGCCAGCAGGGCAACAGGGACCAACTATGGCTACACCTTC.

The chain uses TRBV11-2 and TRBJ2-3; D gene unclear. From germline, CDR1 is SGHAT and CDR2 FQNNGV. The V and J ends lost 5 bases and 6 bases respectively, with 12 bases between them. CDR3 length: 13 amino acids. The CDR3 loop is CASSPFLIDTQYF. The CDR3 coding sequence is TGTGCCAGCAGCCCTTTCCTGATCGATACGCAGTATTTT.

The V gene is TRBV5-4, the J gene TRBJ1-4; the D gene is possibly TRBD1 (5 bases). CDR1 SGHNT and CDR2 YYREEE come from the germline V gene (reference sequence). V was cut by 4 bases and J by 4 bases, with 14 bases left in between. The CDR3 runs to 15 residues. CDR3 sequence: CASSTRQPFNEKLFF. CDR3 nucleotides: TGTGCCAGCAGCACCCGACAGCCCTTTAATGAAAAACTGTTTTTT.

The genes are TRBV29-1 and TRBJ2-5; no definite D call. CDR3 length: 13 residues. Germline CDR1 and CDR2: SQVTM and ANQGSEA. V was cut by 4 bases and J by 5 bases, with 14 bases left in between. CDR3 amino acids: CSVVDLGPETQYF. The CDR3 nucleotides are TGCAGCGTTGTTGATTTAGGGCCCGAGACCCAGTACTTC.

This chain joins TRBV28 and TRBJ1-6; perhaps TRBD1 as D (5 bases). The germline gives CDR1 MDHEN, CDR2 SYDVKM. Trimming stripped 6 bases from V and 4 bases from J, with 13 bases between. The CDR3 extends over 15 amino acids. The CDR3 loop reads CASSPLGGYNSPLHF. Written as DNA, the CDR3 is TGTGCCAGCAGCCCCCTCGGGGGATATAATTCACCCCTCCACTTT.

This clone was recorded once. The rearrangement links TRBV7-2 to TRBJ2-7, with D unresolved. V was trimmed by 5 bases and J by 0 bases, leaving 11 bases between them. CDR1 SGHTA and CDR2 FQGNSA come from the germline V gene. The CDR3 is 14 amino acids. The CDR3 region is CASSQSRSSYEQYF. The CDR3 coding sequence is TGTGCCAGCAGCCAATCCCGCTCCTCCTACGAGCAGTACTTC.

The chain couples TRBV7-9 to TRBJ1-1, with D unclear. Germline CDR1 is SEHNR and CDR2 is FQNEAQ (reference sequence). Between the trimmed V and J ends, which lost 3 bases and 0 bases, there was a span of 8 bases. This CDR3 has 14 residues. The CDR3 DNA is TGTGCCAGCAGCTTTTTCCGCATGAACACTGAAGCTTTCTTT. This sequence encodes CASSFFRMNTEAFF.

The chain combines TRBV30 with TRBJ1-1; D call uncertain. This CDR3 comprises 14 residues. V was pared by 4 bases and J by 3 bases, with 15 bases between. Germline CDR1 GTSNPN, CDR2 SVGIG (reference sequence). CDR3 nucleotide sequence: TGTGCCTGGAAAAGTGTTGGAACTCACACTGAAGCTTTCTTT. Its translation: CAWKSVGTHTEAFF.

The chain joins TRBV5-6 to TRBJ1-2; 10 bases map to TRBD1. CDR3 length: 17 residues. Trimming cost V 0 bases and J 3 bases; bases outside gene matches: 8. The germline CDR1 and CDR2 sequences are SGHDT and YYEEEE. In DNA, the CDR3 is TGTGCCAGCAGCTTGGAGGAGACAGGGGGCTTTCACTATGGCTACACCTTC. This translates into CASSLEETGGFHYGYTF.